This TCR beta chain was retrieved from a study of Ad26.COV2.S vaccination and SARS-CoV-2 variants. In the study overall: Intramuscular Ad26.COV2.S at 5x10^10 or 1x10^11 viral particles.

General study results and limits: Vaccine recipients and placebo recipients showed similar non-spike TCR breadth.

Deletions cut 6 bases from V and 7 bases from J, with 9 bases between. The CDR3 extends over 10 amino acids. Germline values: CDR1 DFQATT, CDR2 SNEGSKA (reference sequence). Described treatment: 15 to 20 received Ad26.COV2.S at low or high dose, single or two shots; five or six received placebo; per-sample allocation not given. Repertoires come from day 63 after the first vaccine or placebo injection. TCRdb's table, derived via immunoSEQ multiplex PCR, lists solely in-frame clones and lacks some. This sample carries about 680,000 clones, more than 80% of them seen once, and the ten largest clones take roughly 1.5%. In the case of this clone: Its antigen is currently unknown.

V usage is TRBV20-1 and J usage is TRBJ1-2; D may be TRBD1 (5 bases). The specimen was peripheral blood, collected in a trial of Ad26.COV2.S vaccine versus placebo. The clonotype comes from a person aged 18-60 years who received the Ad26.COV2.S COVID-19 vaccine or a placebo. The CDR3 here is CSAWQGGYTF. Written as DNA, the CDR3 is TGCAGTGCCTGGCAGGGTGGCTACACCTTC.